These 2 T cell receptor beta chains were all obtained from the same sample, sequenced in a study of early T cells in non-severe SARS-CoV-2 infection. Each CDR3 protein is one row after TCRdb ran MiXCR on the 5' RACE reads. The sample lists roughly 45,000 distinct CDR3 sequences; over 3.5% were seen once. Sequencing used whole blood. The receptors stem from an adult who was a healthcare worker with PCR-confirmed SARS-CoV-2 infection or an uninfected control (not recorded which).

This clonotype was seen at least ten times. The V gene is TRBV6-5, the J gene TRBJ2-1; the D is unclear. CDR1 and CDR2 from the germline V gene are MNHEY and SVGAGI. The CDR3 contains 11 residues. The V gene lost 2 bases and the J gene lost 10 bases, with 6 bases spanning the gap. DNA for the CDR3: TGTGCCAGCAGTTACCTAGAGGAGCAGTTCTTC. As protein: CASSYLEEQFF.

This clonotype occurred many times. The chain has TRBV19 and TRBJ1-4; 7 nucleotides match TRBD1. J gave up 8 bases and V 4 bases, and 7 bases lay outside the gene matches. This CDR3 region has 14 residues. Germline values: CDR1 LNHDA, CDR2 SQIVND (reference sequence). The CDR3 nucleotides read TGTGCCAGTAGTAGAAACAGGGGAGGAGAAAAACTGTTTTTT. Its translation is CASSRNRGGEKLFF. Variable domain in full (rest from reference TRBV19 and TRBJ1-4): DGGITQSPKYLFRKEGQNVTLSCEQNLNHDAMYWYRQDPGQGLRLIYYSQIVNDFQKGDIAEGYSVSREKKESFPLTVTSAQKNPTAFYLCASSRNRGGEKLFFGSGTQLSVL.